Listed here are 5 T cell receptor beta chains from one sample, sequenced in a study of blood T cell repertoires in COVID-19. The method was immunoSEQ multiplex PCR; TCRdb's version includes in-frame clones alone and lacks a portion of them. Seen here are fewer than 250,000 clones, roughly nine tenths observed once, and the top ten hold about 1.1%. Sequenced sample: peripheral blood. The receptors derive from a man under 40 with acute or convalescent COVID-19.

The count of this clone is one. This chain connects TRBV25-1 to TRBJ1-6; TRBD1 matches at 7 bases. Trimming took 3 bases from V and 11 from J; bases not matched to a gene: 16. The germline gives CDR1 MGHDK, CDR2 SYGVNS. The CDR3 sequence is 17 residues long. The CDR3 bases are TGTGCCAGCAGTGAGAGAAGGGTAAGGGGGCTTGGGCCACCCCTCCACTTT. As protein: CASSERRVRGLGPPLHF.

This chain connects TRBV3-1 (or the pseudogene TRBV3-2) to TRBJ2-4, with 9 bases aligning to TRBD1. The CDR3 runs 18 residues. After removal of 4 bases from V and 2 bases from J, the junction contained 12 bases not matched to a gene. Germline V gene data show CDR1 as LGHDT and CDR2 as YNNKEL (reference sequence). This chain's CDR3 is CASSRGGQGDLTKNIQYF. The CDR3 DNA reads as TGTGCCAGCAGCCGAGGGGGACAGGGCGACCTAACCAAAAACATTCAGTACTTC.

The chain uses TRBV6-5 and TRBJ1-6, with 11 nucleotides matching TRBD1. The V gene's germline CDR1 is MNHEY and CDR2 SVGAGI. V dropped 3 bases and J dropped 9; count of bases not matched to a gene: 4. The CDR3 length is 15 residues. CDR3 sequence: CASSYSGTGGSPLHF. The CDR3 DNA is TGTGCCAGCAGTTATTCCGGGACAGGGGGTTCACCCCTCCACTTT.

The chain couples TRBV9 to TRBJ2-7, with D perhaps TRBD2 (6 bases). Germline CDR1 reads SGDLS; CDR2 reads YYNGEE. CDR3 size: 13 residues. V lost 4 bases, J lost 9 bases, and 17 bases lay in between. CDR3 DNA sequence: TGTGCCAGCAGCTCCGGACCTAGCGACTGGCAGTACTTC. Protein sequence: CASSSGPSDWQYF.

The chain recombines TRBV9 with TRBJ1-1; D unresolved. The CDR3 consists of 13 residues. CDR1 and CDR2 (germline): SGDLS, YYNGEE. V lost 0 bases, J lost 7 bases, and 10 bases lay in between. The chain's CDR3 is CASSVGPAGEAFF. As DNA, the CDR3 is TGTGCCAGCAGCGTAGGCCCAGCAGGTGAAGCTTTCTTT.